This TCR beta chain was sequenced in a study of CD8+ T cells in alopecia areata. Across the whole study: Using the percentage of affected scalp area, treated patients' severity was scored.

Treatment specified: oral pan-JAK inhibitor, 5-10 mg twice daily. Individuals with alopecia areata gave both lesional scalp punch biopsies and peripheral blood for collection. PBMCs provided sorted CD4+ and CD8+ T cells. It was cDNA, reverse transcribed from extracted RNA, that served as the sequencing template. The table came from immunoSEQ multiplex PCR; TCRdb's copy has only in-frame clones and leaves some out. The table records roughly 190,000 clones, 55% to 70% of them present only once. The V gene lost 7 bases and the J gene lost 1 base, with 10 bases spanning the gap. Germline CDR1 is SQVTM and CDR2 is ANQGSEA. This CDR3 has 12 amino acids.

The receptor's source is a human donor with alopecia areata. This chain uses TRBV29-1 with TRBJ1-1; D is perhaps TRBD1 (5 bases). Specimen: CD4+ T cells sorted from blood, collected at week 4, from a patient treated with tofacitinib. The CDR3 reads CSARRGNTEAFF. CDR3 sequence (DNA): TGCAGCGCCCGAAGGGGGAACACTGAAGCTTTCTTT. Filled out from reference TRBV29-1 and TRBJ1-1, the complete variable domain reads SAVISQKPSRDICQRGTSLTIQCQVDSQVTMMFWYRQQPGQSLTLIATANQGSEATYESGFVIDKFPISRPNLTFSTLTVSNMSPEDSSIYLCSARRGNTEAFFGQGTRLTVV.